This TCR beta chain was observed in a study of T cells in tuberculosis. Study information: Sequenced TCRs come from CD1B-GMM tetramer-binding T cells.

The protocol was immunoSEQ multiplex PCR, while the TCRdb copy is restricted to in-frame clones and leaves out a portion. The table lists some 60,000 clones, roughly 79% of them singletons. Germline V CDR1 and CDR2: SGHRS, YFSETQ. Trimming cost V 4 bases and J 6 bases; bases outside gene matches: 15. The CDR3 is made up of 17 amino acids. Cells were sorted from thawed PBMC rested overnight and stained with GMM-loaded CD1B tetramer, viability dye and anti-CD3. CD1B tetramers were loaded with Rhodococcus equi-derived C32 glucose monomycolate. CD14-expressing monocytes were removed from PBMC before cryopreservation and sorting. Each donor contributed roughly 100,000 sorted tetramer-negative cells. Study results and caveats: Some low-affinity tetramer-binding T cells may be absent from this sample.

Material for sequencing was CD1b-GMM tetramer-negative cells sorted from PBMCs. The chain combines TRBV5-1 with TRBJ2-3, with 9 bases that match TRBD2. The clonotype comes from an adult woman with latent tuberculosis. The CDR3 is CASSPRASGTLGDTQYF. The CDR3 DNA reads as TGCGCCAGCAGCCCCCGAGCTAGCGGGACCTTAGGTGATACGCAGTATTTT.